The rows below give T cell receptor beta chains drawn from one sample of a study of CD8+CD57+ T cells in acquired aplastic anemia. TCRdb re-derived calls from the reads in MiXCR, one entry per CDR3 protein. Counted here are fewer than 200,000 distinct CDR3 sequences, under 55% occurring once; the ten biggest clones make up more than 0.85%. Sequenced sample: sorted CD4+, CD8+, or CD8+CD57+ T cells (not recorded which) from PBMCs. All receptors come from a human donor with aplastic anemia. CDR3s include the opening cysteine and the closing phenylalanine or tryptophan. Fields, in order: J gene, D gene, clone size, V gene, CDR3 DNA, CDR3 protein. A D gene is named only where the DNA matches it firmly. Clone sizes are given selectively: once, few, many, or a class where the clone is expanded.

>TRBJ1-1|NA|NA|TRBV7-9
TGTGCCAGCAGCTTAGGGGGAAATGAAGCTTTCTTT
CASSLGGNEAFF
>TRBJ1-2|NA|NA|TRBV27
TGTGCCGGCAGTTTATCGGGGTCTTATGGCTACACCTTC
CAGSLSGSYGYTF
>TRBJ2-1|NA|many|TRBV7-9
TGTGCCAGCAGCTTTCAGGCCAGCTCCTACAATGAGCAGTTCTTC
CASSFQASSYNEQFF
>TRBJ1-1|NA|NA|TRBV20-1
TGCAGTGCTAGAGAATGGGCCGAAGCTTTCTTT
CSAREWAEAFF
>TRBJ1-2|TRBD1|NA|TRBV15
TGTGCCCCGCGGGCAGGGGGCGACTATGGCTACACCTTC
CAPRAGGDYGYTF
>TRBJ1-6|NA|NA|TRBV5-1
TGCGCCAGCAGCTTGGGGCTAGCGGGGAGGGGGTTTAATTCACCCCTCCACTTT
CASSLGLAGRGFNSPLHF
>TRBJ1-4|NA|few|TRBV2
TGTGCCAGCAGCTTTGAGGGTGAAAAACTGTTTTTT
CASSFEGEKLFF
>TRBJ2-1|NA|NA|TRBV7-8
TGTGCCAGCAGCTTAGGGGCAGCCTTCAATGAGCAGTTCTTC
CASSLGAAFNEQFF
>TRBJ1-3|NA|NA|TRBV19
TGTGCCAGTAGTCTCAGGGGAACTGGAAACACCATATATTTT
CASSLRGTGNTIYF
>TRBJ1-2|NA|NA|TRBV9
TGTGCCAGCAGCGTTAGCAACTCAGGGTCCTATGGCTACACCTTC
CASSVSNSGSYGYTF
>TRBJ2-3|TRBD1|NA|TRBV10-3
TGTGCCATCAGTGGATGGACAGGCCAAGAGGCAGATACGCAGTATTTT
CAISGWTGQEADTQYF
>TRBJ1-6|NA|NA|TRBV7-9
TGTGCCAGCAGTTATTTAATTCACTTT
CASSYLIHF
>TRBJ1-1|NA|NA|TRBV5-1
TGCGCCAGCAGCTTGGAGGACGCCACCCTGGGTGAAGCTTTCTTT
CASSLEDATLGEAFF
>TRBJ2-3|TRBD2|NA|TRBV25-1
TGTGCCAGCAGTGAGCCCTCGGCGGGAGGGCCGACAGATACGCAGTATTTT
CASSEPSAGGPTDTQYF
>TRBJ2-7|NA|many|TRBV6-1
TGTGCCAGCAGGTCAGGGCAGGCAGTTTCCTACGAGCAGTACTTC
CASRSGQAVSYEQYF
>TRBJ1-2|TRBD1|many|TRBV12-3/TRBV12-4
TGTGCCAGCAGCAAAGACAGGGATGGACCGTATGGCTACACCTTC
CASSKDRDGPYGYTF
>TRBJ2-7|NA|many|TRBV4-1
TGCGCCAGCAGCCAAGTCGGGGGCCGCAACTACGAGCAGTACTTC
CASSQVGGRNYEQYF
>TRBJ2-3|TRBD2|NA|TRBV27
TGTGCCAGCAGTTTCTCCGGACTAGCGGTAGACACAGATACGCAGTATTTT
CASSFSGLAVDTDTQYF
>TRBJ1-1|NA|NA|TRBV10-3
TGTGCCAGCAGTTACTATCCGGGACTGACTATGAACACTGAAGCTTTCTTT
CASSYYPGLTMNTEAFF
>TRBJ1-1|NA|few|TRBV10-3
TGTGCCATCACCGGGTCGGCACGGGAGACTGAAGCTTTCTTT
CAITGSARETEAFF
>TRBJ1-6|NA|many|TRBV12-3/TRBV12-4
TGTGCCAGCAGCCCGGGCCTCTATAATTCACCCCTCCACTTT
CASSPGLYNSPLHF
>TRBJ2-7|NA|many|TRBV2
TGTGCCAGCAGTGGTTCCAGTCTCCCCAACGAGCAGTACTTC
CASSGSSLPNEQYF
>TRBJ1-6|NA|many|TRBV7-8
TGTGCCAGCAGCTCCGGGACCGATCGTACTTTATCACCCCTCCACTTT
CASSSGTDRTLSPLHF
>TRBJ2-7|NA|NA|TRBV25-1
TGTGCCAGCAGTGACTCTTCCTACGAGCAGTACTTC
CASSDSSYEQYF
>TRBJ2-3|NA|NA|TRBV2
TGTGCCAGCACAGAACTCAGCACAGATACGCAGTATTTT
CASTELSTDTQYF
>TRBJ2-7|NA|NA|TRBV29-1
TGCAGCGTTGATCTAGGGAGGTACTCCTACGAGCAGTACTTC
CSVDLGRYSYEQYF
>TRBJ1-1|NA|NA|TRBV19
TGTGCCAGTAGTTTGCGGGAACGAGGGAGCACTGAAGCTTTCTTT
CASSLRERGSTEAFF
>TRBJ2-7|NA|once|TRBV29-1
TGCAGCGTCTACAGAACCTCCTACGAGCAGTACTTC
CSVYRTSYEQYF
>TRBJ2-4|TRBD1|NA|TRBV10-3
TGTGCCAGCAGTTCCCCGACAGGGATGGACATTCAGTACTTC
CASSSPTGMDIQYF
>TRBJ2-7|NA|NA|TRBV7-9
TGTGCCAGCAGTTGGAGTAATGAGGACGAGCAGTACTTC
CASSWSNEDEQYF
>TRBJ2-7|NA|NA|TRBV10-2
TGCGCCAGCACACAATCCCGGATCTCCTACGAGCAGTACTTC
CASTQSRISYEQYF